A selection of T cell receptor beta chains follows, all from one sample in a study of identifying expanded T cells in peripheral blood. Assay: immunoSEQ multiplex PCR; the TCRdb copy retains only in-frame clones and omits some. The sample carries roughly 100,000 clones, 80% to 90% recorded once. The source material was blood. These receptors were taken from a person between 18 and 70 years old in good health. CDR3s include the opening cysteine and the closing phenylalanine or tryptophan. The D gene is left open where the match is weak. Clone size is not always given. Where it is, it says once, few, many or a class for expanded clones.

>.|14|TRBV6-5|TRBJ2-6|.
TGTGCCAGCAAGGACCACTCTGGGGCCAACGTCCTGACTTTC
CASKDHSGANVLTF
>.|15|TRBV5-6|TRBJ1-2|.
TGTGCCAGCAGCTTGGGGGGGAACCGCCTCTATGGCTACACCTTC
CASSLGGNRLYGYTF
>.|11|TRBV6-1|TRBJ1-5|.
TGTGCCAGCAGGCAGGATGAGCCCCAGCATTTT
CASRQDEPQHF
>.|11|TRBV20-1|TRBJ1-1|.
TGCAGTGCTTTGGACGGTCCCGAAGCTTTCTTT
CSALDGPEAFF
>TRBD2|16|TRBV10-1|TRBJ2-2|once
TGCGCCAGCAGTGAGGGGCTAGCGGGGGATGTCGGGGAGCTGTTTTTT
CASSEGLAGDVGELFF
>TRBD1|15|TRBV6-1|TRBJ2-5|.
TGTGCCAGCAGCCGAGGACAGGGGGGCCAAGAGACCCAGTACTTC
CASSRGQGGQETQYF
>.|15|TRBV6-5|TRBJ2-1|.
TGTGCCACTCTGTACCCCGGGACGGGATTCAATGAGCAGTTCTTC
CATLYPGTGFNEQFF
>TRBD1|13|TRBV7-6|TRBJ2-1|.
TGTGCCAGCAGCTTGGACAGGGACGATGAGCAGTTCTTC
CASSLDRDDEQFF
>.|13|TRBV5-4|TRBJ2-7|.
TGTGCCAGCAGCTTGGAGTTGCCGGGGGAGCGGTACTTC
CASSLELPGERYF
>.|14|TRBV27|TRBJ2-3|few
TGTGCCAGCAGGCGGGGGCAATACACAGATACGCAGTATTTT
CASRRGQYTDTQYF
>TRBD1|17|TRBV2|TRBJ1-1|few
TGTGCCAGCAGCAACCCGGGACAGGGGGCTAGGAAGGCTGAAGCTTTCTTT
CASSNPGQGARKAEAFF
>TRBD1|14|TRBV6-5|TRBJ1-4|.
TGTGCCAGCAGTTCCCCGACAGGGGGGGAAAAACTGTTTTTT
CASSSPTGGEKLFF
>TRBD2|17|TRBV5-1|TRBJ2-1|.
TGCGCCAGCAGCTTGGGTTTGGCACTCGGGGGGGTTAATGAGCAGTTCTTC
CASSLGLALGGVNEQFF
>.|16|TRBV18|TRBJ1-3|.
TGTGCCAGCTCACCGGTAGCTGATAGCTCTGGAAACACCATATATTTT
CASSPVADSSGNTIYF
>.|18|TRBV7-9|TRBJ2-3|.
TGTGCCAGCAGCTTAGGGGTTTCGGCCGCTCGCTGGGCTCGGACGCAGTATTTT
CASSLGVSAARWARTQYF
>.|13|TRBV11-1|TRBJ1-1|.
TGTGCCAGCAGCTTAGGATGGGGCACTGAAGCTTTCTTT
CASSLGWGTEAFF
>.|14|TRBV5-4|TRBJ1-5|few
TGTGCCAGCCCCCCCGTCACCAGCAATCAGCCCCAGCATTTT
CASPPVTSNQPQHF
>TRBD1|11|TRBV7-9|TRBJ1-2|.
TGTGCCAGCAGCCCCGGGACAGGGGGTACCTTC
CASSPGTGGTF
>TRBD1|13|TRBV18|TRBJ2-7|.
TGTGCCAGCTCAGACGGACAGGGTTACGAGCAGTACTTC
CASSDGQGYEQYF
>TRBD1|15|TRBV5-5|TRBJ1-2|.
TGTGCCAGCAGCTTGGCCGGGCAGGGGGCATATGGCTACACCTTC
CASSLAGQGAYGYTF
>.|15|TRBV6-6|TRBJ2-7|.
TGTGCCAGCAGTGCGAGAGAGGGGCCCGACTACGAGCAGTACTTC
CASSAREGPDYEQYF
>TRBD2|14|TRBV6-1|TRBJ2-1|.
TGTGCCAGCTCTAGCGGGGGGATCCAAAATGAGCAGTTCTTC
CASSSGGIQNEQFF
>.|11|TRBV20-1|TRBJ2-5|.
TGCAGTGCTAGACCGGCAGAGACCCAGTACTTC
CSARPAETQYF
>.|15|TRBV4-3|TRBJ1-2|.
TGCGCCAGCAGCCACGCACAGAAAGCTAACTATGGCTACACCTTC
CASSHAQKANYGYTF
>.|14|TRBV5-6|TRBJ2-7|.
TGTGCCAGCAGCCTAGGGACGGCATCCTACGAGCAGTACTTC
CASSLGTASYEQYF
>TRBD1|16|TRBV30|TRBJ1-6|.
TGTGCCTGGAGAAAACGACAGGGCGATTATAATTCACCCCTCCACTTT
CAWRKRQGDYNSPLHF
>TRBD1|17|TRBV7-6|TRBJ1-6|.
TGTGCCAGCAGCTTAGAGGGGGCGCTGGGGCCCAATTCACCCCTCCACTTT
CASSLEGALGPNSPLHF
>.|13|TRBV6-6|TRBJ2-1|.
TGTGCCAGTAGGGGGAGCTCCTACAATGAGCAGTTCTTC
CASRGSSYNEQFF
>.|14|TRBV6-5|TRBJ2-5|once
TGTGCCAGCAGTTACTCGGATCCTCGGGAGACCCAGTACTTC
CASSYSDPRETQYF
>TRBD1|18|TRBV5-1|TRBJ1-6|once
TGCGCCAGCAGCTTGGATCCCCTGACAGGGAGCCATAATTCACCCCTCCACTTT
CASSLDPLTGSHNSPLHF
>.|15|TRBV6-5|TRBJ1-4|.
TGTGCCAGCAGAGATCTAGGGGGTATAGGTGAAAAACTGTTTTTT
CASRDLGGIGEKLFF
>.|12|TRBV2|TRBJ2-6|.
TGTGCCAGCAGCGAGGCCGCCAACGTCCTGACTTTC
CASSEAANVLTF
>.|15|TRBV5-1|TRBJ1-5|.
TGCGCCAGCAGCTTAGGGCAGGGTAGCAATCAGCCCCAGCATTTT
CASSLGQGSNQPQHF
>TRBD2|14|TRBV7-7|TRBJ2-2|.
TGTGCCAGCAGCTTAGGGGAGGGCACCGGGGAGCTGTTTTTT
CASSLGEGTGELFF
>.|19|TRBV11-3|TRBJ1-5|.
TGTGCCAGCAGCCCTTGGGGATCAACCGAGGGGGAGAGCAATCAGCCCCAGCATTTT
CASSPWGSTEGESNQPQHF
>TRBD2|15|TRBV4-3|TRBJ2-1|.
TGCGCCAGCAGCCGGACTAGCGGGGGGGCCAATGAGCAGTTCTTC
CASSRTSGGANEQFF
>TRBD2|16|TRBV28|TRBJ2-1|.
TGTGCCAGCAGCCCTAGCGGGGGGAGCTCCTACAATGAGCAGTTCTTC
CASSPSGGSSYNEQFF
>.|14|TRBV28|TRBJ1-2|.
TGTGCCAGCACCCTGACTCAAGGGTACTATGGCTACACCTTC
CASTLTQGYYGYTF
>TRBD2|15|TRBV13|TRBJ2-1|.
TGTGCCAGCAGCTTTGGGCGGGGGGGAGGCAATGAGCAGTTCTTC
CASSFGRGGGNEQFF
>.|16|TRBV21-1|TRBJ1-2|.
TGTGCCAGCAGCAAACGGGGGCGGGACGGGTCCTATGGCTACACCTTC
CASSKRGRDGSYGYTF
>.|13|TRBV16|TRBJ1-1|few
TGTGCCAGCAGCGCGGGTTTGGGCACTGAAGCTTTCTTT
CASSAGLGTEAFF
>TRBD1|20|TRBV27|TRBJ2-1|once
TGTGCCAGCAGTTTATCTCGGACAGGTTACTCGCAAAGCCGTTACAATGAGCAGTTCTTC
CASSLSRTGYSQSRYNEQFF
>.|11|TRBV7-8|TRBJ2-3|.
TGTGCCAGCAGCTTCGAGGATACGCAGTATTTT
CASSFEDTQYF
>TRBD1|13|TRBV7-9|TRBJ1-1|.
TGTGCCAGCAGCCCCCAGACAGGGGGAGAAGCTTTCTTT
CASSPQTGGEAFF
>.|15|TRBV5-8|TRBJ2-1|.
TGTGCCAGCAGCTTGATGGGGCACTCCTACAATGAGCAGTTCTTC
CASSLMGHSYNEQFF
>.|16|TRBV9|TRBJ2-2|.
TGTGCCAGCAGCCCCCGAGGGGGAGGCGGCACCGGGGAGCTGTTTTTT
CASSPRGGGGTGELFF
>.|15|TRBV7-2|TRBJ2-5|.
TGTGCCAGCAGCTTAGCAGGGGGGGCCTGGGAGACCCAGTACTTC
CASSLAGGAWETQYF
>.|19|TRBV21-1|TRBJ1-5|once
TGTGCCAGCAGCAAATGGCGCATATCGGCGACAAAGAGCAATCAGCCCCAGCATTTT
CASSKWRISATKSNQPQHF
>.|16|TRBV6-5|TRBJ1-1|.
TGTGCCAGCAGTTACTCGATAAAAAGCCCGAACACTGAAGCTTTCTTT
CASSYSIKSPNTEAFF
>.|8|TRBV29-1|TRBJ2-5|once
TGCAGCGTTGGCGACCAGTACTTC
CSVGDQYF
>.|14|TRBV19|TRBJ1-1|.
TGTGCCAGTAGTATAGCTGGGTTAGGCACTGAAGCTTTCTTT
CASSIAGLGTEAFF
>.|15|TRBV4-3|TRBJ2-7|once
TGCGCCAGCAGCCAAGAAGGCGGGACAGTCTACGAGCAGTACTTC
CASSQEGGTVYEQYF
>TRBD1|13|TRBV30|TRBJ1-2|.
TGTGCCTGGAGGACAGGGCGACACTATGGCTACACCTTC
CAWRTGRHYGYTF